One and the same sample provided the 6 T cell receptor beta chains below, sequenced in a study of vaccination and CD4 T cells after COVID-19. The treatment is: roughly 11-day PBMC culture with coronavirus spike peptide pools or control peptides (ViraFEST assay). One should note that the unexposed donor's CD4+ T cells were collected before the COVID-19 pandemic (2011-2018). The Oncomine TCR Beta short-read assay sequenced DNA from cultured CD4+ T cells. It was cultured CD4+ T cells from which genomic DNA was extracted. From the PCR reads, TCRdb called clonotypes with MiXCR, one entry per CDR3 protein. The repertoire holds more than 10,000 distinct CDR3 sequences, with about 30% as singletons. These TCRs' antigens remain unknown. Material: CD4+ T cells from blood, cultured in vitro. These receptors were collected from a human donor in good health.

This clonotype turned up a few times. The chain is built from TRBV20-1 and TRBJ2-2; D gene unclear. Germline-derived CDR1 and CDR2 are DFQATT and SNEGSKA (reference sequence). V lost 3 bases, J lost 3 bases, and 11 bases lay in between. CDR3 length: 14 amino acids. Here the CDR3 DNA reads TGCAGTGCTAGGACTGCATTGGACACCGGGGAGCTGTTTTTT. Amino acids: CSARTALDTGELFF.

V usage is TRBV7-2 and J usage is TRBJ2-1; D remains ambiguous. Germline V gene lookup returns CDR1 SGHTA and CDR2 FQGNSA. The ends were cut back, 1 base at V and 0 bases at J, with 19 bases in the middle. The CDR3 loop spans 19 amino acids. The DNA for the CDR3 is TGTGCCAGCAGCTTAGGAAAGGATCGGCTGGAGAGCTCCTACAATGAGCAGTTCTTC. Protein product: CASSLGKDRLESSYNEQFF.

V usage is TRBV27 and J usage is TRBJ2-1, with 15 bases aligning to TRBD2. V shed 5 bases and J 15 bases; nucleotides not matched to a gene: 8. The CDR3 is 14 amino acids. Germline CDR1 MNHEY, CDR2 SMNVEV (reference sequence). In DNA, the CDR3 is TGTGCCAGCAGTCCCCGGACTAGCGGGAGGGCTCGGTTCTTC. Residues: CASSPRTSGRARFF.

This clonotype was observed a handful of times. V usage is TRBV5-1 and J usage is TRBJ2-3; 7 nucleotides agree with TRBD2. Per germline, CDR1 SGHRS and CDR2 YFSETQ. V lost 0 bases to trimming and J lost 2 bases; unmatched junction nucleotides: 3. This CDR3 comprises 15 residues. The CDR3 reads CASSLELAVTDTQYF. CDR3 coding DNA: TGCGCCAGCAGCTTGGAGCTAGCGGTCACAGATACGCAGTATTTT.

The rearrangement joins TRBV28 to TRBJ2-3; 8 bases fit TRBD2. V trimming: 5 bases; J trimming: 2 bases; junction bases outside the gene matches: 15. Germline V lookup: CDR1 MDHEN, CDR2 SYDVKM. There are 18 residues in the CDR3. As DNA, the CDR3 is TGTGCCAGCAGTCTTCTAAGATTAGCGGGAACTATCACAGATACGCAGTATTTT. Translated, it gives CASSLLRLAGTITDTQYF.

This clonotype was seen more than once but under ten times. The rearrangement joins TRBV6-5 to TRBJ2-7; TRBD1 matches 9 bases. V was pared by 4 bases and J by 0 bases, with 1 base of the junction left unmatched. CDR3 length: 14 residues. Germline values: CDR1 MNHEY, CDR2 SVGAGI. The CDR3 spells CASSWGQGSYEQYF. In DNA, the CDR3 is TGTGCCAGCAGTTGGGGACAGGGCTCCTACGAGCAGTACTTC.